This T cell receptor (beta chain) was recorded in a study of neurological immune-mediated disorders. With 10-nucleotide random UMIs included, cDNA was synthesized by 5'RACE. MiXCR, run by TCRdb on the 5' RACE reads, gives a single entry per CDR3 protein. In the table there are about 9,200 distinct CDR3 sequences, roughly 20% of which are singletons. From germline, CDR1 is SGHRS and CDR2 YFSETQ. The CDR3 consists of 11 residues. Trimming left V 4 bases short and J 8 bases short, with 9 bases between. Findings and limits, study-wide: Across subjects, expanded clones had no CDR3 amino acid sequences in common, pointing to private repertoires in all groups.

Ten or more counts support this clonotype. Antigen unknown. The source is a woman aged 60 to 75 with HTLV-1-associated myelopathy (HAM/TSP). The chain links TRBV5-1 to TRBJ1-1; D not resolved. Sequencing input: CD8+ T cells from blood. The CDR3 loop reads CASSRGSEAFF. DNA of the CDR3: TGCGCCAGCAGCCGCGGGTCAGAAGCTTTCTTT.